These 26 T cell receptor beta chains were sequenced from one sample in a study of cytomegalovirus exposure and HLA in healthy donors. Using immunoSEQ multiplex PCR, the repertoire was profiled, and TCRdb retains in-frame clones only, with some absent. The sample lists about 98,000 clones, about 90% occurring once. Sample: PBMCs. The source of these receptors is a man aged 18 to 30 in good health and CMV-seropositive.

This chain uses TRBV7-2 with TRBJ2-2, with 8 bases lining up with TRBD2. Germline V CDR1 and CDR2: SGHTA, FQGNSA. V lost 1 base, J lost 9 bases, and 7 bases stayed unmatched. The CDR3 spans 15 residues. Here the CDR3 reads CASSLVLSGVRELFF. In DNA, the CDR3 is TGTGCCAGCAGCTTAGTTCTTAGCGGGGTACGGGAGCTGTTTTTT.

The gene calls are TRBV4-3 and TRBJ2-3, with 8 bases lining up with TRBD2. V lost 5 bases, J lost 10 bases, and 11 bases stayed unmatched. Germline CDR1 and CDR2: LGHNA and YSLEER. This CDR3 has 14 residues. This CDR3 is CASSSGTRAMAQYF. The CDR3 bases are TGCGCCAGCAGCTCCGGGACTAGGGCGATGGCGCAGTATTTT.

The chain carries TRBV11-2 and TRBJ2-7, with 8 bases aligning to TRBD2. V shed 6 bases and J 2 bases; nucleotides not matched to a gene: 6. The CDR3 loop spans 14 amino acids. Germline CDR1 is SGHAT and CDR2 is FQNNGV. Here the CDR3 reads CASRPTGGAYEQYF. In nucleotides, the CDR3 is TGTGCCAGCAGACCTACGGGGGGGGCCTACGAGCAGTACTTC.

The sample holds a few counts of this clone. This chain connects TRBV7-8 to TRBJ2-2; D perhaps matches TRBD2 (6 bases). The CDR3 contains 16 residues. Germline CDR1 SGHVS, CDR2 FQNEAQ. Deletions cut 5 bases from V and 4 bases from J, with 17 bases between. CDR3 DNA sequence: TGTGCCAGCAGCCGATTTGCGGGGCCTAGCACCGGGGAGCTGTTTTTT. This gives the protein CASSRFAGPSTGELFF.

V and J are TRBV10-3 and TRBJ2-3, with a tentative D call TRBD1 (5 bases). Trimming removed 4 bases from V and 2 bases from J, with 16 bases in between. Germline CDR1 and CDR2: ENHRY and SYGVKD. The CDR3 consists of 16 residues. The CDR3 region has the DNA TGTGCCATCAGTGCACAGGAACCCACGCTCACAGATACGCAGTATTTT. It yields the protein CAISAQEPTLTDTQYF.

V gene TRBV29-1 combines with J gene TRBJ2-1, with 9 bases that match TRBD2. Germline V gives CDR1 SQVTM, CDR2 ANQGSEA. V lost 3 bases to trimming and J lost 8 bases; unmatched junction nucleotides: 8. This CDR3 is 14 amino acids long. In DNA, the CDR3 is TGCAGCGTTGATGGACTAGCGCCTGCGGATGAGCAGTTCTTC. Translating it yields CSVDGLAPADEQFF.

The rearrangement links TRBV2 to TRBJ1-4; 7 bases map to TRBD1. Germline V gene lookup returns CDR1 SNHLY and CDR2 FYNNEI. This CDR3 is 14 amino acids long. J was trimmed by 8 bases and V by 6 bases; bases with no gene match: 9. The CDR3 DNA is TGTGCCAGCAGAGGGGACAGTTACTCCGAAAAACTGTTTTTT. Its protein is CASRGDSYSEKLFF.

The gene calls are TRBV28 and TRBJ2-7; TRBD2 matches at 10 bases. J was trimmed by 5 bases and V by 6 bases; bases with no gene match: 13. The V gene's germline CDR1 is MDHEN and CDR2 SYDVKM. The length of the CDR3 is 16 residues. CDR3 sequence: CASSLGGLAGDHEQYF. Written as DNA, the CDR3 is TGTGCCAGCAGCCTAGGTGGGCTAGCGGGAGACCACGAGCAGTACTTC.

This chain connects TRBV18 to TRBJ2-7, with 12 bases aligning to TRBD1. The germline V gene encodes CDR1 KGHSH and CDR2 LQKENI. Trimming took 5 bases from V and 7 from J; bases not matched to a gene: 12. The CDR3 runs 16 residues. The CDR3 DNA reads as TGTGCCAGCTCATACGACCGGGACAGGGGGCTAGAAGAGCAGTACTTC. Amino acid sequence: CASSYDRDRGLEEQYF.

The chain is built from TRBV20-1 and TRBJ2-7; D is unclear. CDR3 size: 11 residues. The V gene's germline CDR1 is DFQATT and CDR2 SNEGSKA (reference sequence). Trimming pared 5 bases from V and 0 bases from J, leaving 5 bases between. The CDR3 reads CSAFSSYEQYF. For the CDR3, the DNA is TGCAGTGCTTTCAGCTCCTACGAGCAGTACTTC.

The CDR3 reads CASHPTGTDTQYF. Written as DNA, the CDR3 is TGTGCCAGCCACCCTACAGGGACAGATACGCAGTATTTT. V is TRBV28 and J is TRBJ2-3; D might be TRBD1 (6 bases). CDR1 is MDHEN and CDR2 is SYDVKM in the germline V gene. Trimming took off 8 bases at V and 3 bases at J, with 12 bases between the two ends. CDR3 length: 13 amino acids.

The chain uses TRBV27 and TRBJ1-4; D possibly corresponds to TRBD1 (6 bases). The CDR3 totals 16 residues. V was shortened by 0 bases and J by 2 bases, with 10 bases between the two germline ends. The V gene's germline CDR1 is MNHEY and CDR2 SMNVEV (reference sequence). CDR3 protein: CASSLSVRGTNEKLFF. In DNA form, the CDR3 reads TGTGCCAGCAGTTTATCGGTTAGGGGGACTAATGAAAAACTGTTTTTT. The variable domain in full, completed from reference TRBV27 and TRBJ1-4, reads EAQVTQNPRYLITVTGKKLTVTCSQNMNHEYMSWYRQDPGLGLRQIYYSMNVEVTDKGDVPEGYKVSRKEKRNFPLILESPSPNQTSLYFCASSLSVRGTNEKLFFGSGTQLSVL.

This chain joins TRBV7-8 and TRBJ2-6, with D maybe TRBD1 (5 bases). Trimming shortened V by 5 bases and J by 0 bases, and 17 bases separated the two germline ends. In germline, CDR1 is SGHVS, CDR2 FQNEAQ. The CDR3 contains 18 residues. CDR3 nucleotide sequence: TGTGCCAGCAGCAAGGGGCCTTTCCTACCCTCTGGGGCCAACGTCCTGACTTTC. Translation gives CASSKGPFLPSGANVLTF. The entire variable domain, with the rest obtained from reference TRBV7-8 and TRBJ2-6, is as follows: GAGVSQSPRYKVAKRGQDVALRCDPISGHVSLFWYQQALGQGPEFLTYFQNEAQLDKSGLPSDRFFAERPEGSVSTLKIQRTQQEDSAVYLCASSKGPFLPSGANVLTFGAGSRLTVL.

CDR3 amino acids: CATSRDRGTYEQYF. DNA for the CDR3: TGTGCCACCAGCAGAGATCGAGGGACTTACGAGCAGTACTTC. The chain employs TRBV15 and TRBJ2-7, with a weak D call TRBD2 (6 bases). The germline V gene has CDR1 LNHNV and CDR2 YYDKDF (reference sequence). The CDR3 runs to 14 residues. V was cut by 0 bases and J by 4 bases, with 10 bases left in between.

CDR3 amino acids: CASSDRGESTEAFF. Written as DNA, the CDR3 is TGTGCCAGCAGCGACAGGGGAGAGAGCACTGAAGCTTTCTTT. The rearrangement joins TRBV7-2 to TRBJ1-1; 8 bases match TRBD1. The germline gives CDR1 SGHTA, CDR2 FQGNSA. The trim removed 5 bases at V and 4 bases at J, leaving 6 bases unmatched. The CDR3 contains 14 residues.

This chain joins TRBV19 and TRBJ2-3; 14 bases line up with TRBD2. V shed 3 bases, J shed 3 bases, and the junction held 8 bases outside the gene matches. Per the germline V gene, CDR1 is LNHDA and CDR2 is SQIVND (reference sequence). CDR3 length equals 18 residues. Here the CDR3 DNA reads TGTGCCAGTAGTATCGGGACTAGCGGGAGTGTTATGACAGATACGCAGTATTTT. The encoded protein is CASSIGTSGSVMTDTQYF.

This chain joins TRBV29-1 and TRBJ1-1; weak D call: TRBD1 (6 bases). This CDR3 spans 14 amino acids. Deletions cut 4 bases from V and 3 bases from J, with 15 bases between. Per germline, CDR1 SQVTM and CDR2 ANQGSEA. In DNA, the CDR3 is TGCAGCGTTGTCGTACAGGGAACCCACACTGAAGCTTTCTTT. Its protein product is CSVVVQGTHTEAFF.

J is TRBJ2-5 and V is TRBV7-6, with 14 bases that match TRBD2. J lost 5 bases, V lost 2 bases, and 10 bases had no gene match. CDR1 and CDR2 (germline): SGHVS, FNYEAQ. The length of the CDR3 is 18 residues. Here the CDR3 DNA reads TGTGCCAGCAGCTTAATAGGGACTAGCGGGAGAAGGTCGGAGACCCAGTACTTC. Its translation is CASSLIGTSGRRSETQYF. The complete variable domain, with remaining parts taken from reference TRBV7-6 and TRBJ2-5, reads GAGVSQSPRYKVTKRGQDVALRCDPISGHVSLYWYRQALGQGPEFLTYFNYEAQQDKSGLPNDRFSAERPEGSISTLTIQRTEQRDSAMYRCASSLIGTSGRRSETQYFGPGTRLLVL.

The rearrangement uses TRBV4-2 and TRBJ2-7; the match to TRBD2 covers 14 bases. J gave up 5 bases and V 2 bases, and 8 bases lay outside the gene matches. Germline assignment: CDR1 LGHNA and CDR2 YNFKEQ. The CDR3 covers 17 residues. CDR3 in amino acids: CASSQLTSGRAQDEQYF. The CDR3, as DNA: TGTGCCAGCAGCCAATTGACTAGCGGGAGGGCCCAGGACGAGCAGTACTTC.

This chain links TRBV5-1 with TRBJ2-1, with 11 bases aligning to TRBD2. Germline lookup yields CDR1 SGHRS and CDR2 YFSETQ. This CDR3 region has 15 residues. The J segment lost 10 bases and the V segment lost 6 bases, leaving 12 bases of the junction unmatched. CDR3 sequence (DNA): TGCGCCAGCAACTTAGCGGGGGGGCCGGGTCCAGAGCAGTTCTTC. Its protein is CASNLAGGPGPEQFF.

The chain combines TRBV5-1 with TRBJ1-2, with TRBD1 matching over 9 bases. Trimming removed 0 bases from V and 1 base from J; junction bases left unmatched: 10. Germline assignment: CDR1 SGHRS and CDR2 YFSETQ. This CDR3 has 18 amino acids. The CDR3 nucleotides are TGCGCCAGCAGCTTGGCCCTAAATCCGGGACAGGGTAACTATGGCTACACCTTC. It specifies CASSLALNPGQGNYGYTF.

This clone was counted a single time. This chain uses TRBV5-1 with TRBJ2-2, with D possibly matching TRBD2 (6 bases). CDR3 length: 17 amino acids. V was clipped by 1 base and J by 7 bases, with 20 bases between them. The V gene's germline CDR1 is SGHRS and CDR2 YFSETQ. CDR3 in DNA: TGCGCCAGCAGCTTGATTTTGGCGGGATCATTGGGCGGGGAGCTGTTTTTT. It translates to CASSLILAGSLGGELFF.

This clone appeared a few times. The chain carries TRBV28 and TRBJ2-7, with TRBD1 as a possible D gene (6 bases). Germline V gene data show CDR1 as MDHEN and CDR2 as SYDVKM. This CDR3 region has 15 residues. V dropped 4 bases and J dropped 3 bases, with 16 bases sitting between them. CDR3 protein: CASSSGQLILYEQYF. CDR3 in DNA: TGTGCCAGCAGTTCGGGACAACTAATCCTCTACGAGCAGTACTTC.

V and J are TRBV2 and TRBJ2-2, with 8 bases that match TRBD1. Germline trimming cut 5 bases from V and 6 bases from J; bases unmatched to any gene: 5. Looked up from germline, CDR1 is SNHLY and CDR2 is FYNNEI. The CDR3 loop spans 14 amino acids. CDR3 in amino acids: CASSPGGIAGELFF. DNA for the CDR3: TGTGCCAGCAGTCCAGGGGGCATTGCCGGGGAGCTGTTTTTT.

CDR3: CASSRDLSSPQHF. The DNA for the CDR3 is TGTGCCAGCTCACGAGATCTTTCGTCGCCCCAGCATTTT. This chain joins TRBV18 and TRBJ1-5; no definite D call. This CDR3 is 13 amino acids long. Trimming stripped 4 bases from V and 9 bases from J, with 13 bases between. Germline CDR1 and CDR2: KGHSH and LQKENI. The complete variable domain, with remaining parts taken from reference TRBV18 and TRBJ1-5, reads NAGVMQNPRHLVRRRGQEARLRCSPMKGHSHVYWYRQLPEEGLKFMVYLQKENIIDESGMPKERFSAEFPKEGPSILRIQQVVRGDSAAYFCASSRDLSSPQHFGDGTRLSIL.

This rearrangement joins TRBV19 to TRBJ1-3; 8 bases are shared with TRBD1. This CDR3 spans 15 amino acids. The germline V gene has CDR1 LNHDA and CDR2 SQIVND (reference sequence). The junction had 7 bases not matched to a gene; V was cut back by 5 bases and J by 4 bases. DNA for the CDR3: TGTGCCAGTAGTGTGGACAGGGTGGACGGAAACACCATATATTTT. It is translated as CASSVDRVDGNTIYF.